The 4 T cell receptor beta chains given below trace back to one sample, sequenced in a study of graft-versus-host responses after intestinal transplantation (dated by TCRdb to about 2021). Their antigens remain unidentified. Read against the paper, the sample's time point label means: cells obtained before transplantation from donor or recipient. Library method: the immunoSEQ multiplex PCR assay. TCRdb took this table from immuneACCESS and kept in-frame rearrangements with V and J called. Such tables lack part of the clones; where checked against another copy, unresolved V genes explain under half of the gap, and the rest is unexplained. This sample lists over 100,000 clones; about 92% were detected once. More than 0.95% of the sample comes from the top ten. The material sequenced was unstimulated CD8+ T cells sorted from spleen or lymph node cells, taken before transplant. The receptors were sampled from a human donor who was the organ donor for an intestinal transplant.

This rearrangement joins TRBV9 to TRBJ1-1, with 7 bases that match TRBD1. Per the germline V gene, CDR1 is SGDLS and CDR2 is YYNGEE. The V segment lost 4 bases and the J segment 5 bases; nucleotides outside the gene matches: 17. The CDR3 contains 17 residues. The CDR3 is CASSQGPQGGTGTEAFF. CDR3 in DNA: TGTGCCAGCAGCCAAGGCCCCCAGGGGGGGACGGGTACTGAAGCTTTCTTT.

The genes are TRBV9 and TRBJ2-7; 12 positions agree with TRBD2. Trimming removed 3 bases from V and 5 bases from J; junction bases left unmatched: 9. Germline CDR1 SGDLS, CDR2 YYNGEE. The CDR3 sequence is 16 residues long. DNA of the CDR3: TGTGCCAGCAGCGCAACCGCTAGCGGGAGGGTCGACGAGCAGTACTTC. Protein sequence: CASSATASGRVDEQYF.

The chain employs TRBV4-1 and TRBJ2-2; 9 bases align to TRBD1. With 1 base clipped from V and 5 bases from J, the junction kept 5 bases outside the gene matches. The CDR3 has 16 amino acids. Germline V gene lookup returns CDR1 MGHRA and CDR2 YSYEKL. This chain's CDR3 is CASSQAAGQGTGELFF. Here the CDR3 DNA reads TGCGCCAGCAGCCAAGCCGCGGGACAGGGAACCGGGGAGCTGTTTTTT.

The chain joins TRBV30 to TRBJ1-1; D call uncertain. Germline loops: CDR1 GTSNPN, CDR2 SVGIG (reference sequence). The CDR3 loop spans 14 amino acids. V lost 0 bases, J lost 1 base, and 9 bases lay in between. The CDR3 coding sequence is TGTGCCTGGAGTGTGGGGTCAGGGAACACTGAAGCTTTCTTT. Its translation: CAWSVGSGNTEAFF.